These 15 T cell receptor beta chains came from one sample sequenced in a study of regulatory T cells in long-lasting Graves disease. Arm-PCR with iRepertoire HTBI primers amplified the CDR3 regions for these TCR beta libraries. Using its own MiXCR run on the multiplex PCR reads, TCRdb lists one record per CDR3 protein. The sample shows about 470,000 distinct CDR3 sequences, about a fifth of them seen only once. As for time point: persistent/refractory GD, antithyroid drugs over 5 years with positive TRAb. PBMC-extracted RNA yielded the TCR library. Here the sequenced sample was peripheral blood mononuclear cells (PBMCs), taken when the disease was refractory, from a patient treated with antithyroid drugs. The receptors derive from a female donor with Graves disease.

A few counts support this clonotype. The chain uses TRBV9 and TRBJ2-7; D gene ambiguous. CDR3 size: 14 residues. CDR1 is SGDLS and CDR2 is YYNGEE in the germline V gene. With 0 bases removed from V and 0 bases from J, the gap between germline ends came to 7 bases. This chain's CDR3 is CASSVADVSYEQYF. The CDR3 DNA sequence: TGTGCCAGCAGCGTAGCTGACGTCTCCTACGAGCAGTACTTC. Based on the CDR3 plus reference TRBV9 and TRBJ2-7, the full variable domain is DSGVTQTPKHLITATGQRVTLRCSPRSGDLSVYWYQQSLDQGLQFLIQYYNGEERAKGNILERFSAQQFPDLHSELNLSSLELGDSALYFCASSVADVSYEQYFGPGTRLTVT.

This clonotype has a handful of counts. The CDR3 region is CASSPSQGESYNEQFF. The CDR3 bases are TGTGCCAGCAGCCCTAGCCAGGGGGAATCCTACAATGAGCAGTTCTTC. The genes are TRBV7-9 and TRBJ2-1; 7 bases match TRBD1. Losses at the gene ends were 5 bases for V and 1 base for J; bases not matched to a gene: 8. CDR1 is SEHNR, CDR2 FQNEAQ, per germline (reference sequence). The CDR3 consists of 16 residues. The whole variable domain, filled in from reference TRBV7-9 and TRBJ2-1, reads DTGVSQNPRHKITKRGQNVTFRCDPISEHNRLYWYRQTLGQGPEFLTYFQNEAQLEKSRLLSDRFSAERPKGSFSTLEIQRTEQGDSAMYLCASSPSQGESYNEQFFGPGTRLTVL.

The table lists this clonotype with a few counts. The chain uses TRBV11-1 and TRBJ2-1, with D perhaps TRBD2 (6 bases). The CDR3 runs to 14 residues. Germline CDR1 reads SGHAT; CDR2 reads FQDESV (reference sequence). V was cut by 5 bases and J by 8 bases, with 16 bases left in between. As DNA, the CDR3 is TGTGCCAGCAGCAACTGGGACTCCGAGGATGAGCAGTTCTTC. This codes for CASSNWDSEDEQFF.

This clonotype was counted ten times or more. The V call is TRBV7-2, the J call TRBJ1-5; possibly TRBD1 for D (5 bases). The CDR3 spans 15 residues. V dropped 3 bases and J dropped 7 bases, with 16 bases sitting between them. The germline gives CDR1 SGHTA, CDR2 FQGNSA. CDR3: CASSFSTQGTQPQHF. In nucleotides, the CDR3 is TGTGCCAGCAGCTTCTCGACGCAGGGAACCCAGCCCCAGCATTTT.

This clonotype was recorded a few times. V and J are TRBV25-1 and TRBJ1-2; D is undetermined. The CDR3 has 12 amino acids. CDR1 is MGHDK and CDR2 is SYGVNS in the germline V gene. Trimming left V 8 bases short and J 3 bases short, with 10 bases between. CDR3 amino acids: CASDAGYYGYTF. The CDR3 region has the DNA TGTGCCAGCGACGCGGGATACTATGGCTACACCTTC.

In the case of this clonotype: Just one base apart from a much larger clone, this may be a read error. The chain joins TRBV28 to TRBJ2-4; D gene ambiguous. The CDR3 covers 15 residues. The germline CDR1 and CDR2 sequences are MDHEN and SYDVKM. CDR3 sequence (DNA): TGTGCCGGCAGTTTTGGCACGGAGGCCAAAAACATTCAGTACTTC. It encodes CAGSFGTEAKNIQYF.

This clonotype has a single count. At one end the junction does not follow the germline gene, possibly because of a read error. J is TRBJ2-7 and V is TRBV7-9, with 8 bases matching TRBD2. There are 17 residues in the CDR3. The V gene's germline CDR1 is SEHNR and CDR2 FQNEAQ (reference sequence). CDR3 sequence: CASGLALSGSGADEQYF. CDR3 coding DNA: TGTGCCAGCGGCTTGGCGCTAAGCGGGAGCGGGGCTGACGAGCAGTACTTC.

This clonotype was recorded at least ten times. The chain combines TRBV30 with TRBJ2-5; D remains unclear. Germline V gene data show CDR1 as GTSNPN and CDR2 as SVGIG (reference sequence). The CDR3 has 12 amino acids. V lost 4 bases and J lost 2, with 8 bases in between. The CDR3: CAWNSPQETQYF. Here the CDR3 DNA reads TGTGCCTGGAACTCACCACAAGAGACCCAGTACTTC. The full variable domain, rest sourced from reference TRBV30 and TRBJ2-5, is SQTIHQWPATLVQPVGSPLSLECTVEGTSNPNLYWYRQAAGRGLQLLFYSVGIGQISSEVPQNLSASRPQDRQFILSSKKLLLSDSGFYLCAWNSPQETQYFGPGTRLLVL.

The chain employs TRBV7-9 and TRBJ2-7; D unresolved. The V and J ends lost 2 bases and 1 base respectively, with 6 bases between them. The CDR3 consists of 13 residues. Germline V gives CDR1 SEHNR, CDR2 FQNEAQ (reference sequence). The CDR3 protein is CASSLPRSYEQYF. The CDR3 DNA follows: TGTGCCAGCAGCTTACCCCGTTCCTACGAGCAGTACTTC.

This clonotype was observed a handful of times. The V call is TRBV5-1, the J call TRBJ1-1; 11 nucleotides line up with TRBD1. Germline-derived CDR1 and CDR2 are SGHRS and YFSETQ. Trimming cost V 5 bases and J 6 bases; bases outside gene matches: 3. This CDR3 is 13 amino acids long. The DNA of the CDR3 is TGCGCCAGCAGGTGGGACAGGGGGTCTGAAGCTTTCTTT. Its protein is CASRWDRGSEAFF.

Points on this clonotype: A read error is possible here, since a much larger clone lies one base away. V and J are TRBV29-1 and TRBJ2-7; 9 bases match TRBD2. Germline CDR1 reads SQVTM; CDR2 reads ANQGSEA. The CDR3 length is 14 residues. In DNA, the CDR3 is TGCAGCGTTGAGGGGCGGGAGGGCCGATACGGGCAGTACTTC. The encoded protein is CSVEGREGRYGQYF.

The chain employs TRBV12-3 or TRBV12-4 and TRBJ1-5; 7 bases line up with TRBD1. The CDR3 consists of 16 residues. Trimming took 6 bases from V and 1 from J; bases not matched to a gene: 9. CDR3 nucleotide sequence: TGTGCCAGCAGACGAGGGGGCTCCGGAAGCAATCAGCCCCAGCATTTT. Translated, it gives CASRRGGSGSNQPQHF.

This chain connects TRBV5-1 to TRBJ2-3, with D unresolved. Germline CDR1 is SGHRS and CDR2 is YFSETQ. The CDR3 length is 15 residues. V was clipped by 1 base and J by 0 bases, with 9 bases between them. The chain's CDR3 is CASSLRGSSTDTQYF. As DNA, the CDR3 is TGCGCCAGCAGCTTGCGCGGCTCTAGCACAGATACGCAGTATTTT.

This clonotype was recorded a few times. The V gene is TRBV30, the J gene TRBJ2-5; 11 bases line up with TRBD2. Germline-derived CDR1 and CDR2 are GTSNPN and SVGIG (reference sequence). The CDR3 has 15 amino acids. Trimming cost V 3 bases and J 4 bases; bases outside gene matches: 7. The CDR3 DNA sequence: TGTGCCTGGAGCATAGCGGGAGGGCCCCGAGAGACCCAGTACTTC. Its protein product is CAWSIAGGPRETQYF.

This clonotype was seen a handful of times. Here the CDR3 reads CASRGTGHRGSGANVLTF. The DNA of the CDR3 is TGTGCCAGCAGAGGGACAGGCCATCGGGGCTCTGGGGCCAACGTCCTGACTTTC. The chain couples TRBV6-1 to TRBJ2-6, with 8 bases aligning to TRBD1. Germline lookup yields CDR1 MNHNS and CDR2 SASEGT. The CDR3 has 18 residues. With 6 bases clipped from V and 0 bases from J, the junction kept 10 bases outside the gene matches.